The 19 T cell receptor beta chains given below trace back to one sample, sequenced in a study of shared clonotypes between healthy human individuals (dated by TCRdb to the early 2020s). Libraries were prepared through the immunoSEQ multiplex PCR assay. The table was pulled from immuneACCESS by TCRdb, which kept in-frame rearrangements only. Such tables lose some clones; where checked, under half of the loss comes from unresolved V genes, and the rest has no known cause. The sample has 550,000 to 800,000 clones on record, under 80% of them singletons. The ten largest make up approximately 1.8% of the sample. Specimen: memory CD4+ T cells sorted from blood. The cell subset or site label here, explained by the study, means: CD45RA-negative fraction. Source of these receptors: a woman in her 30s in good health.

This rearrangement joins TRBV4-1 to TRBJ2-2, with 10 nucleotides matching TRBD2. In germline, CDR1 is MGHRA, CDR2 YSYEKL. The CDR3 length is 18 residues. V shed 1 base, J shed 5 bases, and the junction held 10 bases outside the gene matches. The CDR3 region is CASSQVTAGGPGTGELFF. As DNA, the CDR3 is TGCGCCAGCAGCCAAGTAACAGCGGGAGGGCCGGGAACCGGGGAGCTGTTTTTT.

The V call is TRBV14, the J call TRBJ2-3; 14 bases agree with TRBD2. The germline CDR1 and CDR2 sequences are SGHDN and FVKESK. The CDR3 has 20 residues. Trimming at V came to 0 bases and at J to 5 bases, leaving 13 bases not matched to a gene. In nucleotides, the CDR3 is TGTGCCAGCAGCCAAGATCGGGGACTAGCGGGAGTAAGAGGGCTAGATACGCAGTATTTT. It is translated as CASSQDRGLAGVRGLDTQYF. Based on the CDR3 plus reference TRBV14 and TRBJ2-3, the full variable domain is EAGVTQFPSHSVIEKGQTVTLRCDPISGHDNLYWYRRVMGKEIKFLLHFVKESKQDESGMPNNRFLAERTGGTYSTLKVQPAELEDSGVYFCASSQDRGLAGVRGLDTQYFGPGTRLTVL.

This sequence joins TRBV27 and TRBJ2-1, with TRBD2 matching 11 bases. Per germline, CDR1 MNHEY and CDR2 SMNVEV (reference sequence). V lost 4 bases and J lost 5; bases outside the gene matches: 16. CDR3 size: 19 residues. CDR3 nucleotide sequence: TGTGCCAGCAGTTCCCCCCCTGGACAGGGACTAGCGGATGACAATGAGCAGTTCTTC. Translation: CASSSPPGQGLADDNEQFF.

This clone was counted only a few times. The chain recombines TRBV7-3 with TRBJ2-1; 8 bases line up with TRBD2. J lost 9 bases, V lost 5 bases, and 12 bases had no gene match. Germline CDR1 and CDR2: SGHTA and FQGTGA. The CDR3 is made up of 15 amino acids. CDR3 residues: CASSALPREGGEQFF. CDR3 nucleotide sequence: TGTGCCAGCAGCGCCCTACCCCGGGAGGGCGGTGAGCAGTTCTTC.

There are many counts of this clone. This sequence joins TRBV5-1 and TRBJ1-2; 7 bases map to TRBD1. CDR3 length: 14 residues. The germline V gene encodes CDR1 SGHRS and CDR2 YFSETQ. V was pared by 0 bases and J by 8 bases, with 7 bases of the junction left unmatched. The CDR3 coding sequence is TGCGCCAGCAGCTTGGAGACAGGGCAGGTCGGCTACACCTTC. It codes for CASSLETGQVGYTF. The variable domain in full, completed from reference TRBV5-1 and TRBJ1-2, reads KAGVTQTPRYLIKTRGQQVTLSCSPISGHRSVSWYQQTPGQGLQFLFEYFSETQRNKGNFPGRFSGRQFSNSRSEMNVSTLELGDSALYLCASSLETGQVGYTFGSGTRLTVV.

This clone was picked up many times. This chain uses TRBV2 with TRBJ2-1; 7 nucleotides agree with TRBD2. V shed 6 bases, J shed 3 bases, and the junction held 5 bases outside the gene matches. This CDR3 has 14 residues. Germline CDR1 reads SNHLY; CDR2 reads FYNNEI. This CDR3 is CASSWRESYNEQFF. CDR3 in DNA: TGTGCCAGCAGCTGGCGGGAGAGCTACAATGAGCAGTTCTTC.

This clone occurred a few times. This chain links TRBV28 with TRBJ2-4; D perhaps matches TRBD1 (8 bases). The CDR3 is made up of 13 amino acids. The germline V gene has CDR1 MDHEN and CDR2 SYDVKM. V was pared by 6 bases and J by 8 bases, with 14 bases between. The CDR3 DNA reads TGTGCCAGCAGATCTACAGGGGGGGACATTCAGTACTTC. Residues: CASRSTGGDIQYF.

A remark on this clone: The same CDR3 arises from other DNA sequences in this sample as well. This chain joins TRBV5-1 and TRBJ2-1, with a possible D match to TRBD2 (6 bases). Germline CDR1 is SGHRS and CDR2 is YFSETQ. There are 14 residues in the CDR3. Trimming took off 4 bases at V and 7 bases at J, with 15 bases between the two ends. The CDR3 here is CASSPGTAGNEQFF. The CDR3 bases are TGCGCCAGCAGCCCCGGGACGGCGGGGAATGAGCAGTTCTTC.

This clone showed up just a few times. The chain is built from TRBV29-1 and TRBJ1-5, with D unresolved. The V end lost 5 bases, the J end lost 4 bases, and 15 bases lay between the germline ends. This CDR3 contains 14 residues. CDR1 SQVTM and CDR2 ANQGSEA come from the germline V gene. CDR3 DNA sequence: TGCAGCGTTAAGGATTCCGGGGAAAATCAGCCCCAGCATTTT. Protein sequence: CSVKDSGENQPQHF.

The V call is TRBV10-3, the J call TRBJ2-1, with D uncertain. Germline values: CDR1 ENHRY, CDR2 SYGVKD. Trimming took 3 bases from V and 9 from J, leaving 15 bases between them. The CDR3 is 14 amino acids. CDR3 sequence (DNA): TGTGCCATCAGTGATAGCCCCAGTGGTGGTGAGCAGTTCTTC. It codes for CAISDSPSGGEQFF.

The gene calls are TRBV7-6 and TRBJ2-7; D remains unclear. The CDR3 runs 12 residues. Trimming took off 4 bases at V and 6 bases at J, with 10 bases between the two ends. Germline-derived CDR1 and CDR2 are SGHVS and FNYEAQ. CDR3 DNA sequence: TGTGCCAGCAGCTCCCGGTTAGGCGAGCAGTACTTC. This sequence encodes CASSSRLGEQYF.

The chain joins TRBV29-1 to TRBJ2-5; TRBD2 matches at 9 bases. Germline V gene lookup returns CDR1 SQVTM and CDR2 ANQGSEA. CDR3 size: 13 residues. Trimming removed 8 bases from V and 4 bases from J; junction bases left unmatched: 8. CDR3 region: CSTQGLAAETQYF. In DNA, the CDR3 is TGCAGCACCCAGGGACTAGCCGCAGAGACCCAGTACTTC. Looking up the rest from reference TRBV29-1 and TRBJ2-5 gives the full variable domain: SAVISQKPSRDICQRGTSLTIQCQVDSQVTMMFWYRQQPGQSLTLIATANQGSEATYESGFVIDKFPISRPNLTFSTLTVSNMSPEDSSIYLCSTQGLAAETQYFGPGTRLLVL.

V and J are TRBV1 and TRBJ1-2. TRBV1 is assigned pseudogene status. The CDR3 loop spans 15 amino acids. Here the CDR3 DNA reads TGCACCAGCAGCCGTCGGGGGGGGAATAACTATGGCTACACCTTC. Residues: CTSSRRGGNNYGYTF.

The CDR3: CASSQESREEETQYF. DNA of the CDR3: TGTGCCAGCAGCCAAGAGTCCCGGGAGGAAGAGACCCAGTACTTC. This chain uses TRBV4-2 with TRBJ2-5, with 7 bases matching TRBD2. The junction had 4 bases not matched to a gene; V was cut back by 0 bases and J by 3 bases. The CDR3 consists of 15 residues. Looked up from germline, CDR1 is LGHNA and CDR2 is YNFKEQ.

This clone was counted once. The gene calls are TRBV2 and TRBJ1-4; TRBD1 is a possible D gene (6 bases). There are 13 residues in the CDR3. V lost 8 bases, J lost 8 bases, and 15 bases lay in between. CDR1 is SNHLY, CDR2 FYNNEI, per germline. The CDR3: CASSPGAQEKLFF. The CDR3 region has the DNA TGTGCCAGCTCCCCGGGGGCCCAAGAAAAACTGTTTTTT.

V gene TRBV18 combines with J gene TRBJ2-3; unclear D gene. Trimming pared 5 bases from V and 2 bases from J, leaving 11 bases between. Germline CDR1 reads KGHSH; CDR2 reads LQKENI. The CDR3 contains 14 residues. CDR3 in DNA: TGTGCCAGCTCATCTACCGGTTACACAGATACGCAGTATTTT. This gives the protein CASSSTGYTDTQYF.

The V call is TRBV29-1, the J call TRBJ2-3; TRBD2 aligns across 14 bases. V trimming: 7 bases; J trimming: 4 bases; junction bases outside the gene matches: 1. Germline CDR1 SQVTM, CDR2 ANQGSEA. There are 13 residues in the CDR3. The CDR3 DNA follows: TGCAGCGGGGGACTAGCGGGAGCAGATACGCAGTATTTT. Translating it yields CSGGLAGADTQYF.

The gene calls are TRBV28 and TRBJ2-5, with 7 nucleotides matching TRBD2. CDR3 size: 16 residues. The V gene's germline CDR1 is MDHEN and CDR2 SYDVKM. The junction had 12 bases not matched to a gene; V was cut back by 4 bases and J by 4 bases. CDR3 nucleotide sequence: TGTGCCAGCAGTTCACGAGGCGGGAGAAGGGCAGAGACCCAGTACTTC. Protein sequence: CASSSRGGRRAETQYF. Full variable domain (remainder filled in from reference TRBV28 and TRBJ2-5): DVKVTQSSRYLVKRTGEKVFLECVQDMDHENMFWYRQDPGLGLRLIYFSYDVKMKEKGDIPEGYSVSREKKERFSLILESASTNQTSMYLCASSSRGGRRAETQYFGPGTRLLVL.

The rearrangement joins TRBV11-2 to TRBJ2-7; either TRBD1 or TRBD2 may fit D (5 bases each). The CDR3 loop spans 18 amino acids. V lost 5 bases and J lost 5, with 28 bases in between. CDR1 SGHAT and CDR2 FQNNGV come from the germline V gene. The CDR3 sequence is CASSPRQKAREGRNEQYF. The CDR3 DNA follows: TGTGCCAGCAGCCCGAGACAGAAGGCCCGGGAAGGTCGGAACGAGCAGTACTTC.